Described below is a single T cell receptor beta chain sequence and its context. Its antigen is currently unknown. The data are from a study of cytomegalovirus exposure and HLA in healthy donors. Whole-study findings and limits: At a 0.05 false discovery rate, a later analysis found 15,000 to 20,000 TCR beta sequences to be associated with HLA alleles.

Use of 60 Vbeta and 13 Jbeta primers characterized the PCR. Using immunoSEQ multiplex PCR, the repertoire was profiled, and TCRdb retains in-frame clones only, with some absent. The repertoire has some 120,000 clones, 78% of them found once; the top ten carry over 5%. Sequencing was done on a sample of PBMCs. The TCR comes from a woman aged 35 to 49 in good health and CMV-seronegative.

CDR3 loop: CATSRDRGSGIEKLFF. The CDR3 nucleotides read TGTGCCACCAGCAGAGATCGTGGCAGCGGGATTGAAAAACTGTTTTTT. The chain has TRBV15 and TRBJ1-4, with D uncertain. This CDR3 region has 16 residues. Germline V lookup: CDR1 LNHNV, CDR2 YYDKDF (reference sequence). Trimming took off 0 bases at V and 7 bases at J, with 15 bases between the two ends.